The rows below give T cell receptor beta chains drawn from one sample of a study of CXCR3 chemokines and chemotherapy response in bladder cancer. TCRdb reprocessed the PCR reads via MiXCR and lists one record per CDR3 protein. The sample includes about 8,100 distinct CDR3 sequences, 10% to 15% of them seen just once. The sample was taken from a patient whose treatment included neoadjuvant chemotherapy. These receptor sequences come from a human donor with bladder cancer that responded to neoadjuvant chemotherapy. Each CDR3 is given with its conserved first and last residue. A D gene is named only where the DNA matches it firmly. Clone size appears in some rows only: once, few, many, or a class for an expanded clone.

cdr3_length j_call d_call clone_size v_call cdr3_nt cdr3_aa
15 TRBJ1-5 - many TRBV7-2 TGTGCCAGCAGCCCGACGGGGGGAATAAAAAAACCCCAGCATTTT CASSPTGGIKKPQHF
13 TRBJ2-5 - many TRBV5-6 TGTGCCAGCAGCTTGGAGGAAGGGGAGACCCAGTACTTC CASSLEEGETQYF
17 TRBJ1-1 TRBD1 - TRBV6-5 TGTGCCAGCAGTTACTCCCCGACAGGGGGGGTGAACACTGAAGCTTTCTTT CASSYSPTGGVNTEAFF
16 TRBJ1-2 TRBD1 - TRBV20-1 TGCAGTGCTAGAGATTCGCTCGGGACAGGGGTTAGTGGCTACACCTTC CSARDSLGTGVSGYTF
13 TRBJ1-1 - many TRBV15 TGTGCCACCAGCATTGCCCTGAACACTGAAGCTTTCTTT CATSIALNTEAFF
12 TRBJ2-7 - - TRBV12-3/TRBV12-4 TGTGCCAGCAGTTTGAACGGCTACGAGCAGTACTTC CASSLNGYEQYF
15 TRBJ2-7 TRBD1 medium-sized TRBV19 TGTGCCAGTAGTATCAGGTCGGGACAGATCTACGAGCAGTACTTC CASSIRSGQIYEQYF
11 TRBJ2-7 - many TRBV6-5 TGTGCCAGCAGTGGCTCCTACGAGCAGTACTTC CASSGSYEQYF
17 TRBJ1-6 TRBD1 many TRBV6-1 TGTGCCAGCAGTGGGGGACAGGGGGAGTTGGTTAGTTCACCCCTCCACTTT CASSGGQGELVSSPLHF
12 TRBJ2-7 - medium-sized TRBV19 TGTGCCAGTAGCCAACAGGGACCCGAGCAGTACTTC CASSQQGPEQYF
15 TRBJ2-7 TRBD1 many TRBV12-3/TRBV12-4 TGTGCCAGCAGTATACAGGGACAGGGGAAATACGAGCAGTACTTC CASSIQGQGKYEQYF
13 TRBJ2-2 - few TRBV7-9 TGTGCCAGCAGATCAACGATTCCCGGGGAGCTGTTTTTT CASRSTIPGELFF
16 TRBJ1-4 - medium-sized TRBV7-2 TGTGCCAGCACCCTCGGCCAGGCGCGGGCTAATGAAAAACTGTTTTTT CASTLGQARANEKLFF
12 TRBJ1-1 - medium-sized TRBV7-9 TGTGCCAGTCAACTGGGTGGCACTGAAGCTTTCTTT CASQLGGTEAFF
15 TRBJ1-1 TRBD1 many TRBV29-1 TGCAGCGTTGGTGGGACAGGGACCAAGAACACTGAAGCTTTCTTT CSVGGTGTKNTEAFF
14 TRBJ2-1 - many TRBV10-3 TGTGCCATCAGCGGACTGTCGGCATCTAATGAGCAGTTCTTC CAISGLSASNEQFF
15 TRBJ1-1 TRBD1 medium-sized TRBV6-6 TGTGCCAGCAGTTACACAACAGGGGCGGGCACTGAAGCTTTCTTT CASSYTTGAGTEAFF
13 TRBJ1-5 - many TRBV5-6 TGTGCCAGCAGCCACGCGTCCGGTCAGCCCCAGCATTTT CASSHASGQPQHF
15 TRBJ2-7 TRBD1 - TRBV12-3/TRBV12-4 TGTGCCAGCAGTTTAGCAGGACAGGGGAACGGGGAGCAGTACTTC CASSLAGQGNGEQYF
16 TRBJ2-1 - many TRBV19 TGTGCCAGTAGCCCTAGGGGCTACCGTACAGACAATGAGCAGTTCTTC CASSPRGYRTDNEQFF
16 TRBJ1-1 - many TRBV18 TGTGCCAGCTCAACGATTGGGACCGCCGAGAACACTGAAGCTTTCTTT CASSTIGTAENTEAFF
13 TRBJ1-6 - medium-sized TRBV7-2 TGTGCCAGCAGCTTAGGTGGGCGGGGTACCTTCCACTTT CASSLGGRGTFHF
11 TRBJ1-1 - medium-sized TRBV6-5 TGTGCCAGCAGTTACAGGACTGAAGCTTTCTTT CASSYRTEAFF
17 TRBJ2-1 TRBD2 many TRBV7-2 TGTGCCAGCAGCTTAGCGGCGGCGGGGGGGCGCTACAATGAGCAGTTCTTC CASSLAAAGGRYNEQFF
15 TRBJ2-3 TRBD2 many TRBV6-1 TGTGCCAGCAGTGAAGCGGGGGGGGGCACAGATACGCAGTATTTT CASSEAGGGTDTQYF
17 TRBJ2-3 TRBD2 many TRBV19 TGTGCCAGTAGTATAACTAGCGGGGGAGTCGGCACAGATACGCAGTATTTT CASSITSGGVGTDTQYF
17 TRBJ2-1 TRBD2 many TRBV6-6 TGTGCCAGCAGTTACTCGGGACTAGCGGGAACCTACAATGAGCAGTTCTTC CASSYSGLAGTYNEQFF
14 TRBJ2-1 - many TRBV10-3 TGTGCCATCAGTGAGTCTGCGGAGGGGACTGAGCAGTTCTTC CAISESAEGTEQFF
13 TRBJ2-1 - medium-sized TRBV6-6 TGTGCCAGCAGTTACTCCAACTACAATGAGCAGTTCTTC CASSYSNYNEQFF
20 TRBJ2-3 TRBD2 many TRBV5-4 TGTGCCAGCACCAAGCCTGGGACTAGCGGGGGGGCTTTCAGCACAGATACGCAGTATTTT CASTKPGTSGGAFSTDTQYF
15 TRBJ2-7 - - TRBV12-3/TRBV12-4 TGTGCCAGCAGCCGAACCGAACAGGTTACCTACGAGCAGTACTTC CASSRTEQVTYEQYF
12 TRBJ1-2 - medium-sized TRBV29-1 TGCAGCGTTGCCCCCTCATCGCGAGGCTACACCTTC CSVAPSSRGYTF
14 TRBJ2-1 - many TRBV5-4 TGTGCCAGCAGCTTAGTGGAAACCTACAATGAGCAGTTCTTC CASSLVETYNEQFF
15 TRBJ1-1 TRBD1 many TRBV10-3 TGTGCCATCAGTGACAGACAGGGGTCGAACACTGAAGCTTTCTTT CAISDRQGSNTEAFF
15 TRBJ2-1 - few TRBV4-1 TGCGCCAGCAGCCGAAGCTCCGAATCCCGCAATGAGCAGTTCTTC CASSRSSESRNEQFF
14 TRBJ2-1 - medium-sized TRBV13 TGTGCCAGCAGCTGGGGGGGCACCTACAATGAGCAGTTCTTC CASSWGGTYNEQFF
13 TRBJ1-2 - medium-sized TRBV6-5 TGTGCCAGCAGTTCCGCCGGCTACTATGGCTACACCTTC CASSSAGYYGYTF
15 TRBJ2-7 TRBD2 few TRBV9 TGTGCCAGCAGCGCTTCCGGGACTAGCTCCTACGAGCAGTACTTC CASSASGTSSYEQYF
15 TRBJ2-7 - many TRBV11-1 TGTGCCAGCAGCTTGACCCGTAGTGGGGCCTACGAGCAGTACTTC CASSLTRSGAYEQYF
14 TRBJ1-5 TRBD1 - TRBV6-5 TGTGCCAGCAGGGCTCAGGGGGGTAATCAGCCCCAGCATTTT CASRAQGGNQPQHF
14 TRBJ2-5 - - TRBV12-3/TRBV12-4 TGTGCCAGCACCTACCTTAGCGGAGGGGAGACCCAGTACTTC CASTYLSGGETQYF
15 TRBJ2-7 - - TRBV27 TGTGCCAGCAGCAGGATGGGGAGGTACCCGCACGAGCAGTACTTC CASSRMGRYPHEQYF
16 TRBJ1-5 - - TRBV30 TGTGCCTGGAGTGTACGAGGGGGGTTGGGCAATCAGCCCCAGCATTTT CAWSVRGGLGNQPQHF
15 TRBJ1-1 - medium-sized TRBV6-5 TGTGCCAGCAGTTACTCGTACGGCATGAACACTGAAGCTTTCTTT CASSYSYGMNTEAFF
11 TRBJ1-1 - many TRBV5-6 TGTGCCAGCAGCTTGGACACTGAAGCTTTCTTT CASSLDTEAFF
15 TRBJ1-2 TRBD1 - TRBV7-9 TGTGCCAGCAGCCCGGGACAGGGGGCTAACTATGGCTACACCTTC CASSPGQGANYGYTF
12 TRBJ1-2 TRBD1 many TRBV19 TGTGCCAGTAGTCAGGACAGGGTTGGCTACACCTTC CASSQDRVGYTF
14 TRBJ2-7 - many TRBV6-2/TRBV6-3 TGTGCCAGCAGTTACTCAGGAAGGGGACACGAGCAGTACTTC CASSYSGRGHEQYF
15 TRBJ1-1 - medium-sized TRBV7-2 TGTGCCAGCAGCTTATCCCACACGGAGAACACTGAAGCTTTCTTT CASSLSHTENTEAFF
15 TRBJ2-5 - medium-sized TRBV19 TGTGCCAGTAGTAAGGGACAGCGGGATGGGGAGACCCAGTACTTC CASSKGQRDGETQYF
16 TRBJ1-1 TRBD1 medium-sized TRBV7-9 TGTGCCAGCAGCCAATCAGGGGGGGTAGTCGGCACTGAAGCTTTCTTT CASSQSGGVVGTEAFF
15 TRBJ2-3 TRBD2 many TRBV24-1 TGTGCCACCAGTGAATCGGGGGGGCCCACAGATACGCAGTATTTT CATSESGGPTDTQYF
13 TRBJ2-4 - many TRBV30 TGTGCCTGGAGTGACGGGGGCAAAAACATTCAGTACTTC CAWSDGGKNIQYF
15 TRBJ2-2 - many TRBV19 TGTGCCAGTAGTATAGACGCGGCCTCTGTGGTGGAGCTGTTTTTT CASSIDAASVVELFF
15 TRBJ1-5 - few TRBV5-6 TGTGCCAGCAGCTTAAAAGGCAGCCTTAATCAGCCCCAGCATTTT CASSLKGSLNQPQHF